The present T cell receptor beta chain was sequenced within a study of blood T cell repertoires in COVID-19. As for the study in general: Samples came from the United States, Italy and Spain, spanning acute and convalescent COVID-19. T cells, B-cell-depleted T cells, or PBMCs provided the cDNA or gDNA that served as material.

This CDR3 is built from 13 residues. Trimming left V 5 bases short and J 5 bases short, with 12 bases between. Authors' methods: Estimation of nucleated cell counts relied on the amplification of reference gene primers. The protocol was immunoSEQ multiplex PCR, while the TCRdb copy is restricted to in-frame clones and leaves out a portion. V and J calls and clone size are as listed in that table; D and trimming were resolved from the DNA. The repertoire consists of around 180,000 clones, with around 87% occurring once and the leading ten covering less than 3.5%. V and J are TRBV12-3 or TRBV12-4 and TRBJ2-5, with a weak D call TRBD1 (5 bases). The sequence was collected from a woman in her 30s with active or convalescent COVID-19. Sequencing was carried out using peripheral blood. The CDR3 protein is CASSRKGYETQYF. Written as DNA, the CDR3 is TGTGCCAGCAGTCGGAAGGGGTACGAGACCCAGTACTTC.